The 25 T cell receptor beta chains reported below all come from one sample, sequenced in a study of vaccination and CD4 T cells after COVID-19. Once obtained from cultured CD4+ T cells, the DNA was sequenced using the Oncomine TCR Beta short-read assay. TCRdb reprocessed the PCR reads with MiXCR, giving one entry per CDR3 protein. The sample shows about 4,600 distinct CDR3 sequences, 30% of them seen only once. Documented treatment: approximately nine-day PBMC culture with coronavirus spike peptide pools or control peptides (ViraFEST assay). Which antigens these TCRs recognize remains unknown. What was sequenced was CD4+ T cells from blood, cultured in vitro. These receptors originate from a human donor who had recovered from COVID-19.

This rearrangement joins TRBV6-2 or TRBV6-3 to TRBJ2-5, with 10 positions matching TRBD2. CDR1 and CDR2 (germline): MNHEY, SVGEGT. Germline trimming cut 2 bases from V and 3 bases from J; bases unmatched to any gene: 3. The CDR3 is 15 residues long. CDR3 bases: TGTGCCAGCAGTTACCGTCTAGCGGGAGAAGAGACCCAGTACTTC. Residues: CASSYRLAGEETQYF.

This chain uses TRBV6-4 with TRBJ2-3, with 10 bases that match TRBD2. CDR3 length: 14 residues. V was clipped by 10 bases and J by 2 bases; unmatched bases: 6. The germline V gene encodes CDR1 MRHNA and CDR2 SNTAGT. CDR3 region: CANKGTSDTDTQYF. The CDR3 nucleotides are TGTGCCAATAAAGGGACTAGCGACACAGATACGCAGTATTTT.

CDR3 sequence reads: CASSYGSGGKYETQYF. The CDR3 DNA reads TGTGCCAGCAGTTACGGGTCGGGAGGGAAGTATGAGACCCAGTACTTC. The chain combines TRBV6-5 with TRBJ2-5; 8 bases line up with TRBD2. The CDR3 runs 16 residues. Germline V gives CDR1 MNHEY, CDR2 SVGAGI. V shed 2 bases, J shed 5 bases, and the junction held 10 bases outside the gene matches.

This clonotype showed up just once. The genes are TRBV10-3 and TRBJ2-7; 11 positions match TRBD2. CDR1 is ENHRY and CDR2 is SYGVKD in the germline V gene. This CDR3 spans 15 amino acids. V was pared by 2 bases and J by 3 bases, with 3 bases of the junction left unmatched. The CDR3 DNA follows: TGTGCCATCAGTGAGGGGACTAGCGGAGGCTACGAGCAGTACTTC. Encoded protein: CAISEGTSGGYEQYF.

This chain joins TRBV15 and TRBJ2-7, with 8 bases lining up with TRBD2. The germline V gene encodes CDR1 LNHNV and CDR2 YYDKDF (reference sequence). With 5 bases clipped from V and 3 bases from J, the junction kept 9 bases outside the gene matches. The CDR3 spans 15 residues. As DNA, the CDR3 is TGTGCCACCAGCTCTTACGGGACTAGGGGCTACGAGCAGTACTTC. As protein: CATSSYGTRGYEQYF. Together with reference TRBV15 and TRBJ2-7, the CDR3 gives the full variable domain: DAMVIQNPRYQVTQFGKPVTLSCSQTLNHNVMYWYQQKSSQAPKLLFHYYDKDFNNEADTPDNFQSRRPNTSFCFLDIRSPGLGDTAMYLCATSSYGTRGYEQYFGPGTRLTVT.

V and J are TRBV6-7 and TRBJ2-1, with TRBD2 matching 14 bases. TRBV6-7 is treated as an ORF (open reading frame) with a function not yet certain. CDR3 size: 14 residues. The trim removed 5 bases at V and 12 bases at J, leaving 6 bases unmatched. The CDR3: CASSRLAGGPGQFF. The CDR3 DNA is TGTGCCAGCAGTCGACTAGCGGGAGGGCCTGGGCAGTTCTTC.

The chain has TRBV18 and TRBJ2-3; TRBD2 is a possible D gene (6 bases). CDR3 length equals 16 residues. The V end was cut by 4 bases, the J end by 0 bases, with 14 bases between. Germline-derived CDR1 and CDR2 are KGHSH and LQKENI. The CDR3 protein is CASSHQPGTSTDTQYF. In nucleotides, the CDR3 is TGTGCCAGCTCACATCAACCCGGGACTAGCACAGATACGCAGTATTTT.

This clonotype appeared a few times. The CDR3 DNA sequence: TGCAGTGCCAGGGGACTAGCGGGAGTGAGCTCCTACGAGCAGTACTTC. As protein: CSARGLAGVSSYEQYF. J is TRBJ2-7 and V is TRBV20-1, with TRBD2 matching 14 bases. Germline values: CDR1 DFQATT, CDR2 SNEGSKA (reference sequence). The CDR3 spans 16 residues. Unmatched junction bases numbered 7, after V lost 6 bases and J lost 0 bases.

CDR3 residues: CASSYSFSSGAGGQNLAKNIQYF. CDR3 nucleotide sequence: TGTGCCAGCAGTTACAGCTTTAGCTCCGGGGCGGGGGGGCAGAATCTAGCCAAAAACATTCAGTACTTC. This chain uses TRBV6-2 or TRBV6-3 with TRBJ2-4; the match to TRBD2 covers 9 bases. The CDR3 has 23 residues. V was clipped by 2 bases and J by 0 bases; unmatched bases: 23. CDR1 is MNHEY, CDR2 SVGEGT, per germline.

This clonotype was counted a few times. The rearrangement uses TRBV2 and TRBJ2-5, with 9 bases lining up with TRBD2. V was clipped by 4 bases and J by 4 bases; unmatched bases: 10. Germline CDR1 is SNHLY and CDR2 is FYNNEI. There are 16 residues in the CDR3. The chain's CDR3 is CASSGSGSGGGETQYF. In DNA form, the CDR3 reads TGTGCCAGCAGTGGATCGGGTAGCGGGGGAGGAGAGACCCAGTACTTC. The full variable domain, rest sourced from reference TRBV2 and TRBJ2-5, is EPEVTQTPSHQVTQMGQEVILRCVPISNHLYFYWYRQILGQKVEFLVSFYNNEISEKSEIFDDQFSVERPDGSNFTLKIRSTKLEDSAMYFCASSGSGSGGGETQYFGPGTRLLVL.

In DNA form, the CDR3 reads TGTGCCAGCAATCCTAGCTTCACAGATACGCAGTATTTT. Amino acid sequence: CASNPSFTDTQYF. V usage is TRBV2 and J usage is TRBJ2-3; a weak D match, TRBD2 (5 bases). V lost 7 bases and J 2 bases, leaving 10 bases between the germline ends. Germline V gives CDR1 SNHLY, CDR2 FYNNEI. The CDR3 is 13 amino acids.

This clonotype has more than one count but fewer than ten. The chain joins TRBV18 to TRBJ1-4; D unresolved. CDR3 length: 14 residues. V lost 6 bases, J lost 0 bases, and 8 bases lay in between. Germline-derived CDR1 and CDR2 are KGHSH and LQKENI. CDR3 region: CASSSRTTNEKLFF. The CDR3 region has the DNA TGTGCCAGCTCGAGCAGAACAACTAATGAAAAACTGTTTTTT.

This sequence joins TRBV5-4 and TRBJ2-5; D may match TRBD1 or TRBD2 (5 bases each). Trimming took 4 bases from V and 1 from J, leaving 14 bases between them. Germline CDR1 and CDR2: SGHNT and YYREEE (reference sequence). The CDR3 has 15 residues. The CDR3 sequence: CASSEGPRGQETQYF. DNA for the CDR3: TGTGCCAGCAGCGAGGGACCTCGGGGCCAAGAGACCCAGTACTTC.

This clonotype was recorded a few times. V is TRBV15 and J is TRBJ1-3, with D uncertain. V was cut by 0 bases and J by 7 bases, with 4 bases left in between. The CDR3 has 12 amino acids. Per germline, CDR1 LNHNV and CDR2 YYDKDF (reference sequence). CDR3 amino acids: CATSRDGNTIYF. CDR3 DNA: TGTGCCACCAGCAGAGACGGCAACACCATATATTTT.

The rearrangement joins TRBV19 to TRBJ2-7, with D perhaps TRBD1 (5 bases). Germline V gene lookup returns CDR1 LNHDA and CDR2 SQIVND (reference sequence). CDR3 length: 13 residues. V gave up 6 bases and J gave up 0 bases, with 9 bases separating them. CDR3 sequence reads: CASRRTPSYEQYF. The CDR3 DNA reads TGTGCCAGTAGACGGACACCCTCCTACGAGCAGTACTTC.

This clonotype was seen a single time. The gene calls are TRBV27 and TRBJ1-1; D gene unclear. V lost 3 bases and J lost 4, with 12 bases in between. The germline gives CDR1 MNHEY, CDR2 SMNVEV (reference sequence). The CDR3 loop spans 14 amino acids. CDR3 nucleotides: TGTGCCAGCAGTTTTCGAGGGTTTGGCACTGAAGCTTTCTTT. Its protein is CASSFRGFGTEAFF.

The V call is TRBV11-1, the J call TRBJ2-3; 8 nucleotides align to TRBD2. The J segment lost 3 bases and the V segment lost 4 bases, leaving 6 bases of the junction unmatched. The CDR3 is made up of 15 amino acids. Germline CDR1 reads SGHAT; CDR2 reads FQDESV (reference sequence). CDR3 residues: CASSSRTSLTDTQYF. The CDR3 DNA reads as TGTGCCAGCAGCTCCAGGACTAGCCTTACAGATACGCAGTATTTT.

This clonotype was detected only a few times. The chain is built from TRBV21-1 and TRBJ1-2. TRBV21-1 represents a pseudogene. The CDR3 is made up of 12 amino acids. This CDR3 reads CASSNNNYGYTF. The CDR3 DNA reads as TGTGCCAGCAGCAACAATAACTATGGCTACACCTTC.

This clonotype was counted between two and nine times. The chain combines TRBV14 with TRBJ1-1, with D possibly TRBD1 on 5 matching bases. This CDR3 region has 13 residues. The germline V gene encodes CDR1 SGHDN and CDR2 FVKESK. Trimming took off 3 bases at V and 0 bases at J, with 5 bases between the two ends. The CDR3 sequence is CASSQGVNTEAFF. The DNA of the CDR3 is TGTGCCAGCAGCCAGGGGGTGAACACTGAAGCTTTCTTT.

By sample fraction, this clonotype is large. The genes are TRBV2 and TRBJ1-1; no firm D call. V lost 2 bases and J lost 11, with 9 bases in between. The CDR3 has 11 amino acids. The V gene's germline CDR1 is SNHLY and CDR2 FYNNEI. The CDR3 sequence is CASSERSAAFF. CDR3 sequence (DNA): TGTGCCAGCAGTGAACGCTCGGCCGCTTTCTTT. Full variable domain (missing parts from reference TRBV2 and TRBJ1-1): EPEVTQTPSHQVTQMGQEVILRCVPISNHLYFYWYRQILGQKVEFLVSFYNNEISEKSEIFDDQFSVERPDGSNFTLKIRSTKLEDSAMYFCASSERSAAFFGQGTRLTVV.

About this clonotype itself: The germline gene is not matched at one end of the junction; a read error may be the cause. J is TRBJ2-5 and V is TRBV7-7; D call uncertain. This CDR3 has 13 amino acids. The germline gives CDR1 SSHAT, CDR2 FNYEAQ (reference sequence). The CDR3 nucleotides are TGTGCTAGCAGCCTCAACCACCAAGAGACCCAGTACTTC. Its translation: CASSLNHQETQYF.

This chain connects TRBV28 to TRBJ2-7; D not certain. There are 14 residues in the CDR3. The V gene lost 4 bases and the J gene lost 3 bases, with 13 bases spanning the gap. CDR1 and CDR2 from the germline V gene are MDHEN and SYDVKM. The CDR3 loop is CASSSPAALYEQYF. Written as DNA, the CDR3 is TGTGCCAGCAGTTCCCCCGCGGCTCTCTACGAGCAGTACTTC.

The rearrangement uses TRBV12-3 or TRBV12-4 and TRBJ2-3; 8 bases map to TRBD2. V was pared by 6 bases and J by 2 bases, with 4 bases of the junction left unmatched. This CDR3 has 14 amino acids. In DNA, the CDR3 is TGTGCCAGCAGACGTAGCGGGGTCACAGATACGCAGTATTTT. It is translated as CASRRSGVTDTQYF.

The table lists this clonotype with a few counts. The DNA of the CDR3 is TGTGCCAGCAGCCACCTGGCAGGCGACTCTGGAAACACCATATATTTT. Protein: CASSHLAGDSGNTIYF. V usage is TRBV11-2 and J usage is TRBJ1-3; D not resolved. The V gene's germline CDR1 is SGHAT and CDR2 FQNNGV. V lost 5 bases and J 0 bases, leaving 14 bases between the germline ends. The CDR3 totals 16 residues.

The chain links TRBV5-1 to TRBJ1-2; TRBD1 aligns across 11 bases. The germline gives CDR1 SGHRS, CDR2 YFSETQ. With 2 bases clipped from V and 3 bases from J, the junction kept 12 bases outside the gene matches. CDR3 size: 18 residues. In DNA form, the CDR3 reads TGCGCCAGCAGCTTAATCCCCTCCGGACAGGGGGCGGACTATGGCTACACCTTC. Amino acids: CASSLIPSGQGADYGYTF. The full variable domain, rest sourced from reference TRBV5-1 and TRBJ1-2, is KAGVTQTPRYLIKTRGQQVTLSCSPISGHRSVSWYQQTPGQGLQFLFEYFSETQRNKGNFPGRFSGRQFSNSRSEMNVSTLELGDSALYLCASSLIPSGQGADYGYTFGSGTRLTVV.